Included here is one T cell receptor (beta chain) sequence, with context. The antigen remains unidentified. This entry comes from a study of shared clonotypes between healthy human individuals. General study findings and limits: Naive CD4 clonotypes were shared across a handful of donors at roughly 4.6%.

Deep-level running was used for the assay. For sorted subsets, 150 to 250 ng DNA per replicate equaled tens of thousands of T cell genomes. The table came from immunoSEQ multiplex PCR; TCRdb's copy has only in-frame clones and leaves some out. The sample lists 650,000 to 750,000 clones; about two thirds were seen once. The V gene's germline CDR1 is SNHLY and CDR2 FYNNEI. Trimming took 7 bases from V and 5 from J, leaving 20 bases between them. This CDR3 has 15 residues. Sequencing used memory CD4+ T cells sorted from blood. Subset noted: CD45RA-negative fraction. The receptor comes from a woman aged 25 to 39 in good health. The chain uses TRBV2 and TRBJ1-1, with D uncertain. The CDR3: CASNLRTAVMTEAFF. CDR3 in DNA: TGTGCCAGCAACTTAAGGACGGCCGTGATGACTGAAGCTTTCTTT.